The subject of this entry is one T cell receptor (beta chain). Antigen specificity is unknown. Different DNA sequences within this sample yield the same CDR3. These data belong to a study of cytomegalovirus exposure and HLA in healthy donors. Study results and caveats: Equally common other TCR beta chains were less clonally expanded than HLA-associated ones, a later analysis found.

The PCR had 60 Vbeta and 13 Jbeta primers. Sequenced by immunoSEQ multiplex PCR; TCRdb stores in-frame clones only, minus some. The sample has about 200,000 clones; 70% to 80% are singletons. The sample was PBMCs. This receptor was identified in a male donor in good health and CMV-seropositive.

The CDR3 DNA sequence: TGTGCCAGCAGTTTGGGGGGGAGCAATCAGCCCCAGCATTTT. Protein: CASSLGGSNQPQHF. The genes are TRBV28 and TRBJ1-5; D may be TRBD1 (5 bases). Between the trimmed V and J ends, which lost 3 bases and 1 base, there was a span of 7 bases. CDR3 size: 14 residues. Germline loops: CDR1 MDHEN, CDR2 SYDVKM.